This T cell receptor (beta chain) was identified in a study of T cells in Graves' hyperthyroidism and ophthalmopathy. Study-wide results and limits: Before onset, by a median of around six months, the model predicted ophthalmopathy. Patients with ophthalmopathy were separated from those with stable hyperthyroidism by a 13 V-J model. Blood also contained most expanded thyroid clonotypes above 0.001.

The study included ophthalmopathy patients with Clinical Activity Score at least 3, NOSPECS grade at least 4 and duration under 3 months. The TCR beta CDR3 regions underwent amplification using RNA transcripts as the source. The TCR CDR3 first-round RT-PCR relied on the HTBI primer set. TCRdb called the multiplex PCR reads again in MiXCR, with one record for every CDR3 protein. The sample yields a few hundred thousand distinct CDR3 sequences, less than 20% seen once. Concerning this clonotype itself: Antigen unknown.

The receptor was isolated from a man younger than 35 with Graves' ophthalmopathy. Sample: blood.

CDR3 sequence (DNA): TGTGCCAGCAGCCCTTACTCGACGTCGAATGAAAAACTGTTTTTT. This codes for CASSPYSTSNEKLFF. The chain is built from TRBV7-2 and TRBJ1-4; unclear D gene. Looked up from germline, CDR1 is SGHTA and CDR2 is FQGNSA. The V and J ends lost 5 bases and 5 bases respectively, with 15 bases between them. CDR3 length equals 15 residues.